Listed below are T cell receptor beta chains from one sample, sequenced in a study of blood T cells in healthy people across ages. Each CDR3 protein is one row after TCRdb ran MiXCR on the 5' RACE reads. The repertoire holds 1.8 million or so distinct CDR3 sequences, 30% to 40% seen once, with 23% in the top ten. Sequencing input: blood. The receptors were sampled from a human donor in good health. The CDR3 runs from the conserved cysteine through the conserved F or W. A D gene is named only where the DNA matches it firmly. Clone size is shown for a subset of rows, as once, few, many or a class of expanded clone.

V	D	size	J	length	DNA	CDR3
TRBV30	NA	NA	TRBJ1-5	14	TGTGCCTGGAGTCCCCCCGGGAGTCATCAGCCCCAGCATTTT	CAWSPPGSHQPQHF
TRBV2	NA	NA	TRBJ2-4	15	TGTGCCAGCAGTGCCGACAGTGCCACCAAAAACATTCAGTACTTC	CASSADSATKNIQYF
TRBV15	NA	many	TRBJ2-7	13	TGTGCCACCAGCAGAGATCGGGGCTACGAGCAGTACTTC	CATSRDRGYEQYF
TRBV11-2	TRBD2	NA	TRBJ2-7	16	TGTGCCAGCAGCTTATATCGTGCGGGAGGCCTCTACGAGCAGTACTTC	CASSLYRAGGLYEQYF
TRBV5-1	NA	NA	TRBJ2-5	16	TGCGCCAGCAGCTTGGGACAGGACCAACACCAAGAGACCCAGTACTTC	CASSLGQDQHQETQYF
TRBV2	NA	many	TRBJ1-5	14	TGTGCCAGCAGTCGCGGGGGGAGCAATCAGCCCCAGCATTTT	CASSRGGSNQPQHF
TRBV25-1	NA	NA	TRBJ2-1	11	TGTGCCAGCAGTGACAGCAATGAGCAGTTCTTC	CASSDSNEQFF
TRBV29-1	NA	NA	TRBJ1-2	12	TGTAGCGTTCACGGGACTTCCTATGGCTACACCTTC	CSVHGTSYGYTF
TRBV2	NA	NA	TRBJ2-7	13	TGTGCCAGCAGTGGTTTCGTAGGGTACGAGCAGTACTTC	CASSGFVGYEQYF
TRBV5-6	TRBD2	few	TRBJ2-1	16	TGTGCCAGCATGCGAATAGCGGGGAGCTCCTACAATGAGCAGTTCTTC	CASMRIAGSSYNEQFF
TRBV24-1	NA	NA	TRBJ2-7	12	TGTGCCACCATGGGGAGAGGGTACGAGCAGTACTTC	CATMGRGYEQYF
TRBV7-9	TRBD1	few	TRBJ2-1	15	TGTGCCAGCAGCTCCCGGGACAGGCTCTACAATGAGCAGTTCTTC	CASSSRDRLYNEQFF
TRBV9	TRBD2	NA	TRBJ2-3	16	TGTGCCAGCAGCGTGTTTAGCGGGGGGGCCAAAGATACGCAGTATTTT	CASSVFSGGAKDTQYF
TRBV6-2/TRBV6-3	NA	few	TRBJ2-6	15	TGTGCCAGCCACTCGGGGCGGACTGGGGCCAACGTCCTGACTTTC	CASHSGRTGANVLTF
TRBV27	NA	NA	TRBJ1-2	13	TGTGCCAGCAGTTTATTGGGCTTCGGGGGCTACACCTTC	CASSLLGFGGYTF
TRBV21-1	NA	NA	TRBJ2-2	18	TGTGCCAGCAGCAGGGAACCCCAGGGGGATTGGAACACCGGGGAGCTGTTTTTT	CASSREPQGDWNTGELFF
TRBV7-9	NA	NA	TRBJ1-2	18	TGTGCCAGCAGCTTAGATACGGTGAGGGGAGAAGCTAACTATGGCTACACCTTC	CASSLDTVRGEANYGYTF
TRBV20-1	NA	NA	TRBJ2-5	15	TGCAGTGCTATCCGCGGGACTCCTGACTGGGAGACCCAGTACTTC	CSAIRGTPDWETQYF
TRBV28	TRBD1	few	TRBJ1-2	14	TGTGCCAGCAGTTCCGGACAGGGGAGGGCTGGCTACACCTTC	CASSSGQGRAGYTF
TRBV4-3	NA	few	TRBJ2-3	16	TGCGCCAGCAGCCAAGATACTCGCGGTTACACAGATACGCAGTATTTT	CASSQDTRGYTDTQYF